This passage covers 32 T cell receptor beta chains from one sample sequenced in a study of blood T cell repertoires in COVID-19. Libraries were prepared by immunoSEQ multiplex PCR; TCRdb keeps only in-frame clonotypes and omits some of them. Here the sample spans 5,500 to 6,000 clones, less than 90% being singletons. The source material was peripheral blood. The receptors were gathered from a human donor in a cohort sampled during active COVID-19.

To note about this clone: One end of the junction varies from germline; a read error may be responsible. V usage is TRBV6-5 and J usage is TRBJ2-1; possibly TRBD1 for D (6 bases). Germline assignment: CDR1 MNHEY and CDR2 SVGAGI. The CDR3 covers 14 residues. Written as DNA, the CDR3 is TGTGCCGGCAGTTCCCAATGGGGGCGGGATGAGCAGTTCTTC. Translated, it gives CAGSSQWGRDEQFF.

The chain employs TRBV13 and TRBJ2-7; 7 nucleotides line up with TRBD1. V was clipped by 5 bases and J by 0 bases; unmatched bases: 22. Germline V CDR1 and CDR2: PRHDT, FYEKMQ (reference sequence). The CDR3 length is 20 residues. The CDR3 region has the DNA TGTGCCAGCAGCCCACACAAAACTGTCGGACAGGCTTCTTTCTCCTACGAGCAGTACTTC. Translating gives CASSPHKTVGQASFSYEQYF.

This clone was seen more than once but under ten times. The V and J genes are TRBV5-1 and TRBJ1-1; unclear D gene. The CDR3 length is 14 residues. The ends were cut back, 2 bases at V and 8 bases at J, with 16 bases in the middle. CDR1 and CDR2 from the germline V gene are SGHRS and YFSETQ. The CDR3 loop reads CASSLGLWEVEAFF. The DNA for the CDR3 is TGCGCCAGCAGCTTAGGACTCTGGGAAGTAGAAGCTTTCTTT.

This clone occurred once. The CDR3 DNA reads TGTGCCAGCACCCGTGGGACAGGGTCCTACAATGAGCAGTTCTTC. Amino acids: CASTRGTGSYNEQFF. This chain connects TRBV27 to TRBJ2-1, with 9 bases matching TRBD1. Germline V gene lookup returns CDR1 MNHEY and CDR2 SMNVEV (reference sequence). This CDR3 is 15 amino acids long. J lost 1 base, V lost 7 bases, and 5 bases had no gene match.

The chain uses TRBV5-1 and TRBJ1-2, with a weak D call TRBD1 (5 bases). Trimming cost V 0 bases and J 7 bases, with 16 bases left between them. The CDR3 is 15 amino acids. Germline V gives CDR1 SGHRS, CDR2 YFSETQ. CDR3 nucleotide sequence: TGCGCCAGCAGCTTGGGACTGGACAACCTTGCTGGCTACACCTTC. Amino acid sequence: CASSLGLDNLAGYTF.

The CDR3 DNA reads TGCGCCAGCAGCCCTTCCCCCCCCAATGAGCAGTTCTTC. Translation gives CASSPSPPNEQFF. V and J are TRBV5-1 and TRBJ2-1; D remains ambiguous. The CDR3 contains 13 residues. Germline V gives CDR1 SGHRS, CDR2 YFSETQ. Trimming pared 4 bases from V and 6 bases from J, leaving 11 bases between.

The rearrangement joins TRBV5-1 to TRBJ2-7; 7 bases are shared with TRBD1. V lost 0 bases and J lost 6; bases outside the gene matches: 6. The CDR3 spans 14 residues. The germline gives CDR1 SGHRS, CDR2 YFSETQ. The CDR3 nucleotides read TGCGCCAGCAGCTTGGGACAGGGTGGTAGCGAGCAGTACTTC. Protein: CASSLGQGGSEQYF.

V is TRBV7-9 and J is TRBJ2-7; a possible D gene is TRBD1 (6 bases). The CDR3 is 14 amino acids. Germline V gives CDR1 SEHNR, CDR2 FQNEAQ (reference sequence). V lost 5 bases and J lost 2, with 13 bases in between. CDR3 protein: CASSPRRGPYEQYF. In nucleotides, the CDR3 is TGTGCCAGCAGCCCCCGCAGGGGTCCCTACGAGCAGTACTTC.

The CDR3 bases are TGCGCCAGCACCTGGGGGACAGGGAAGACCGGGGAGCTGTTTTTT. Encoded protein: CASTWGTGKTGELFF. V and J are TRBV5-1 and TRBJ2-2, with TRBD1 identical over 9 bases. The CDR3 length is 15 residues. Germline CDR1 SGHRS, CDR2 YFSETQ. V was pared by 6 bases and J by 5 bases, with 8 bases of the junction left unmatched.

The chain couples TRBV3-1 (or the pseudogene TRBV3-2) to TRBJ1-1, with D uncertain. Germline CDR1 LGHDT, CDR2 YNNKEL (reference sequence). V lost 3 bases, J lost 1 base, and 6 bases lay in between. The CDR3 runs 13 residues. The CDR3 reads CASSHSGNTEAFF. The CDR3 bases are TGTGCCAGCAGCCACTCGGGGAACACTGAAGCTTTCTTT.

This clone was observed a handful of times. The chain has TRBV5-6 and TRBJ1-2; D might be TRBD1 (5 bases). The V and J ends lost 1 base and 4 bases respectively, with 11 bases between them. Germline values: CDR1 SGHDT, CDR2 YYEEEE. This CDR3 is 14 amino acids long. CDR3 residues: CASSLKGQGYGYTF. CDR3 in DNA: TGTGCCAGCAGCTTGAAAGGGCAGGGCTATGGCTACACCTTC.

The chain employs TRBV7-9 and TRBJ1-1; TRBD1 aligns across 10 bases. This CDR3 spans 18 amino acids. After removal of 1 base from V and 3 bases from J, the junction contained 11 bases not matched to a gene. Germline V gives CDR1 SEHNR, CDR2 FQNEAQ (reference sequence). CDR3 nucleotide sequence: TGTGCCAGCAGCTTAGGGAAGACAGGGGGCATTATGGACACTGAAGCTTTCTTT. It codes for CASSLGKTGGIMDTEAFF. The variable domain in full, with the rest retrieved from reference TRBV7-9 and TRBJ1-1, is DTGVSQNPRHKITKRGQNVTFRCDPISEHNRLYWYRQTLGQGPEFLTYFQNEAQLEKSRLLSDRFSAERPKGSFSTLEIQRTEQGDSAMYLCASSLGKTGGIMDTEAFFGQGTRLTVV.

The chain employs TRBV5-6 and TRBJ2-5; the match to TRBD2 covers 12 bases. CDR1 and CDR2 (germline): SGHDT, YYEEEE. CDR3 length: 15 residues. Losses at the gene ends were 4 bases for V and 2 bases for J; bases not matched to a gene: 3. The CDR3 sequence: CASSPGTSGQETQYF. As DNA, the CDR3 is TGTGCCAGCAGCCCCGGGACTAGCGGGCAAGAGACCCAGTACTTC.

This rearrangement joins TRBV7-9 to TRBJ1-4, with D tentatively TRBD1 (5 bases). The CDR3 totals 13 residues. From germline, CDR1 is SEHNR and CDR2 FQNEAQ (reference sequence). V lost 8 bases and J lost 6, with 13 bases in between. The CDR3 spells CASHGHLDEKLFF. The CDR3, as DNA: TGTGCCAGCCACGGACATTTGGATGAAAAACTGTTTTTT.

The rearrangement joins TRBV2 to TRBJ1-5, with unresolved D. Germline V CDR1 and CDR2: SNHLY, FYNNEI. V lost 5 bases and J 0 bases, leaving 8 bases between the germline ends. CDR3 length: 14 amino acids. CDR3 nucleotide sequence: TGTGCCAGCAGTCGAGAGAATAGCAATCAGCCCCAGCATTTT. Translated: CASSRENSNQPQHF.

This chain links TRBV3-1 (or the pseudogene TRBV3-2) with TRBJ1-2; D is unclear. The germline V gene encodes CDR1 LGHDT and CDR2 YNNKEL (reference sequence). This CDR3 contains 13 residues. V was shortened by 5 bases and J by 8 bases, with 15 bases between the two germline ends. This CDR3 is CASSYLGERGYTF. The CDR3 bases are TGTGCCAGCAGCTACCTCGGGGAGCGCGGCTACACCTTC.

This chain joins TRBV4-1 and TRBJ1-2; D gene uncertain. The germline V and J ends were trimmed by 1 base and 6 bases, with 6 bases remaining between them. CDR3 length: 12 amino acids. The germline V gene has CDR1 MGHRA and CDR2 YSYEKL. The CDR3 loop reads CASSQGGNGYTF. CDR3 nucleotides: TGCGCCAGCAGCCAAGGAGGAAATGGCTACACCTTC.

The chain couples TRBV2 to TRBJ2-7; D gene unclear. The V end lost 6 bases, the J end lost 1 base, and 7 bases lay between the germline ends. CDR1 is SNHLY, CDR2 FYNNEI, per germline. This CDR3 has 12 residues. This CDR3 reads CASREVSYEQYF. Here the CDR3 DNA reads TGTGCCAGCAGAGAGGTTTCCTACGAGCAGTACTTC. Together with reference TRBV2 and TRBJ2-7, the CDR3 gives the full variable domain: EPEVTQTPSHQVTQMGQEVILRCVPISNHLYFYWYRQILGQKVEFLVSFYNNEISEKSEIFDDQFSVERPDGSNFTLKIRSTKLEDSAMYFCASREVSYEQYFGPGTRLTVT.

The V gene is TRBV25-1, the J gene TRBJ1-1; 7 bases agree with TRBD1. Trimming took 6 bases from V and 1 from J; bases not matched to a gene: 5. The CDR3 sequence is 14 residues long. Germline V gene sequence: CDR1 MGHDK, CDR2 SYGVNS. CDR3 protein: CASSMTGRNTEAFF. CDR3 DNA: TGTGCCAGCAGCATGACAGGGAGGAACACTGAAGCTTTCTTT.

The J gene is TRBJ2-2, the V gene TRBV9; D call uncertain. CDR1 and CDR2 (germline): SGDLS, YYNGEE. The ends were cut back, 2 bases at V and 3 bases at J, with 14 bases in the middle. The CDR3 totals 16 residues. The CDR3 reads CASSVLPSADTGELFF. In DNA form, the CDR3 reads TGTGCCAGCAGCGTTCTACCAAGCGCAGACACCGGGGAGCTGTTTTTT.

The CDR3 protein is CASSAEGWLETQYF. Written as DNA, the CDR3 is TGTGCCAGCAGCGCGGAGGGCTGGCTGGAGACCCAGTACTTC. J is TRBJ2-5 and V is TRBV9; D possibly corresponds to TRBD2 (6 bases). Per the germline V gene, CDR1 is SGDLS and CDR2 is YYNGEE. V was shortened by 3 bases and J by 5 bases, with 14 bases between the two germline ends. The CDR3 is 14 residues long.

The chain recombines TRBV7-2 with TRBJ1-6; 8 bases align to TRBD1. Germline V gives CDR1 SGHTA, CDR2 FQGNSA. Trimming removed 1 base from V and 8 bases from J; junction bases left unmatched: 7. The CDR3 length is 16 residues. The CDR3 loop reads CASSLGTGPSDSPLHF. CDR3 bases: TGTGCCAGCAGCTTAGGGACAGGGCCGTCTGATTCACCCCTCCACTTT.

The V and J genes are TRBV2 and TRBJ2-1; 11 bases map to TRBD2. The CDR3 spans 15 residues. Germline CDR1 reads SNHLY; CDR2 reads FYNNEI. Unmatched junction bases numbered 7, after V lost 6 bases and J lost 6 bases. The CDR3 nucleotides read TGTGCCAGCAGACTAGCGGGGGAGACGCTCAATGAGCAGTTCTTC. Residues: CASRLAGETLNEQFF.

The V and J genes are TRBV6-6 and TRBJ1-2; TRBD1 might be the D (6 bases). V lost 3 bases to trimming and J lost 6 bases, with 14 bases between them. The V gene's germline CDR1 is MNHNY and CDR2 SVGAGI (reference sequence). This CDR3 has 14 amino acids. CDR3 sequence: CASSYPDRSDGYTF. The CDR3 coding sequence is TGTGCCAGCAGTTATCCCGACAGGTCGGATGGCTACACCTTC.

This clone appeared a single time. The chain has TRBV19 and TRBJ2-7; 10 bases are a match to TRBD1. CDR1 is LNHDA, CDR2 SQIVND, per germline (reference sequence). Germline trimming cut 4 bases from V and 5 bases from J; bases unmatched to any gene: 11. This CDR3 spans 16 amino acids. This chain's CDR3 is CASSKMTGGESHEQYF. The CDR3, as DNA: TGTGCCAGTAGTAAGATGACAGGGGGCGAATCCCACGAGCAGTACTTC.

V is TRBV29-1 and J is TRBJ2-5, with 8 positions matching TRBD2. The V gene end was trimmed by 3 bases and the J gene end by 2 bases; junction bases not matched to a gene: 2. CDR1 and CDR2 (germline): SQVTM, ANQGSEA. The CDR3 loop spans 13 amino acids. CDR3 DNA: TGCAGCGTTGATCGGGGGGGACAAGAGACCCAGTACTTC. Translated, it gives CSVDRGGQETQYF.

J is TRBJ2-1 and V is TRBV29-1; 8 positions agree with TRBD2. V was pared by 6 bases and J by 7 bases, with 8 bases of the junction left unmatched. Germline CDR1 SQVTM, CDR2 ANQGSEA. This CDR3 is 13 amino acids long. CDR3: CSVIPGLENEQFF. CDR3 DNA: TGCAGCGTGATACCGGGACTAGAAAATGAGCAGTTCTTC.

The V gene is TRBV3-1 (or the pseudogene TRBV3-2), the J gene TRBJ1-2, with 9 positions matching TRBD1. Germline assignment: CDR1 LGHDT and CDR2 YNNKEL (reference sequence). This CDR3 has 14 amino acids. Trimming took 4 bases from V and 5 from J; bases not matched to a gene: 5. The CDR3 DNA reads as TGTGCCAGCAGCCGCGTCGGACAGGGGTATGGCTACACCTTC. Protein product: CASSRVGQGYGYTF.

The V and J genes are TRBV7-2 and TRBJ2-7, with D perhaps matching TRBD1 (5 bases). Germline V gene lookup returns CDR1 SGHTA and CDR2 FQGNSA. The CDR3 is made up of 13 amino acids. V lost 6 bases to trimming and J lost 0 bases, with 9 bases between them. CDR3 nucleotide sequence: TGTGCCAGCAGTTCGGACATCTCCTACGAGCAGTACTTC. Residues: CASSSDISYEQYF.

The chain employs TRBV5-1 and TRBJ1-4; D unresolved. The V end lost 4 bases, the J end lost 7 bases, and 14 bases lay between the germline ends. The CDR3 extends over 14 amino acids. Germline V gene sequence: CDR1 SGHRS, CDR2 YFSETQ. The CDR3 reads CASSPGEPSEKLFF. The CDR3 region has the DNA TGCGCCAGCAGCCCTGGTGAGCCTTCTGAAAAACTGTTTTTT.

This chain connects TRBV2 to TRBJ2-7; 7 bases agree with TRBD1. Per the germline V gene, CDR1 is SNHLY and CDR2 is FYNNEI. Trimming took 4 bases from V and 0 from J; bases not matched to a gene: 9. The CDR3 loop spans 16 amino acids. Written as DNA, the CDR3 is TGTGCCAGCAGTGCATTGGGACAGAGATCCTCCTACGAGCAGTACTTC. It specifies CASSALGQRSSYEQYF.

This clone was detected only once. V is TRBV7-2 and J is TRBJ2-7, with 9 bases aligning to TRBD1. The CDR3 sequence is 15 residues long. Germline trimming cut 7 bases from V and 4 bases from J; bases unmatched to any gene: 11. Per the germline V gene, CDR1 is SGHTA and CDR2 is FQGNSA. The CDR3 nucleotides are TGTGCCAGCAACAAGGCGGGACAGGGCCTATACGAGCAGTACTTC. Translated, it gives CASNKAGQGLYEQYF.